The present TCR beta chain was sequenced within a study of blood T cell repertoires in COVID-19. Study background: Sources were T cells, B-cell-depleted T cells, or PBMCs; the material itself was cDNA or gDNA.

Each participant's cohort was designated according to participant-reported clinical history. Recovered participants had two consecutive negative NP/OP PCR tests, healthcare professional clearance, or symptom resolution. Germline V lookup: CDR1 MNHEY, CDR2 SMNVEV (reference sequence). V gave up 4 bases and J gave up 8 bases, with 15 bases separating them. The CDR3 runs to 14 residues. In the original processing: Amplification of reference gene primers was used by the study to estimate nucleated cell counts. Clones were read by immunoSEQ multiplex PCR, and TCRdb kept only the in-frame ones, dropping some. That table gives V, J and clone size, and the DNA gave D and trimming. The sample lists some 330,000 clones, approximately 89% occurring once.

The receptor was isolated from a young man who had recovered from COVID-19. Material: PBMCs or T cells enriched from blood (not recorded which). The chain combines TRBV27 with TRBJ1-3; TRBD1 might be the D (5 bases). The CDR3 sequence: CASSYKGISDTIYF. CDR3 in DNA: TGTGCCAGCAGTTATAAGGGGATATCAGACACCATATATTTT.